This TCR beta chain was recorded in a study of shared clonotypes between healthy human individuals. As regards this clone: The sample has other DNA sequences that encode this CDR3 too.

Data came from immunoSEQ multiplex PCR; TCRdb stores just in-frame clones and leaves some out. The table includes more than 2 million clones, 95% detected once. The germline V and J ends were trimmed by 6 bases and 4 bases, with 10 bases remaining between them. CDR3 length: 13 residues. The germline V gene encodes CDR1 MNHNS and CDR2 SASEGT. The sequenced sample was naive CD4+ T cells sorted from blood. Sample subset: CD45RA+ positively selected. This TCR was sampled from a man younger than 35 in good health. This chain connects TRBV6-1 to TRBJ1-5, with a weak D call TRBD1 (5 bases). The CDR3 region has the DNA TGTGCCAGCAGCCGGGACCCTAATCAGCCCCAGCATTTT. Translation gives CASSRDPNQPQHF.